A selection of T cell receptor beta chains follows, all from one sample in a study of graft-versus-host responses after intestinal transplantation. These receptors lack a known antigen. Profiling relied on immunoSEQ multiplex PCR, and the TCRdb table lists in-frame clones only, not all of them. There are about 88,000 clones in the sample; 91% occur only once, and 0.3% to 0.35% lies in the top ten. This sample comprised unstimulated CD4+ T cells sorted from spleen or lymph node cells, obtained before transplant. The receptors were sampled from a human donor who was the organ donor for an intestinal transplant. Each CDR3 is given without its conserved first and last residue. The D gene is left open where the match is weak.

v_call	d_call	cdr3_length	j_call	cdr3_aa
TRBV7-9	-	13	TRBJ1-1	ASSSTGTINTEAF
TRBV10-3	-	12	TRBJ2-7	AISESKHYYEQY
TRBV10-1	TRBD2	12	TRBJ2-1	ASSISGGYNEQF
TRBV11-2	TRBD2	13	TRBJ2-1	ASSESGSSYNEQF
TRBV28	TRBD2	13	TRBJ2-1	ASRTPSGNYNEQF
TRBV19	-	12	TRBJ1-2	ASSRSGLVVGYT
TRBV2	-	12	TRBJ2-1	ASSEQVSYNEQF
TRBV13	TRBD2	15	TRBJ2-1	ASSIGLAGAYYNEQF
TRBV10-3	-	12	TRBJ1-1	AISDSDRNTEAF
TRBV6-1	-	13	TRBJ1-1	ASRLNRERYTEAF
TRBV7-9	TRBD1	13	TRBJ1-1	ASSLAGGLPPEAF
TRBV2	-	12	TRBJ2-1	ASSRNSGYNEQF
TRBV19	TRBD1	13	TRBJ1-1	ASSISQGVNTEAF
TRBV5-1	TRBD2	13	TRBJ2-1	ASSLAGGRYNEQF
TRBV5-1	-	12	TRBJ1-1	ASNRQGPNTEAF
TRBV30	TRBD2	10	TRBJ2-4	AGKKVAGVQY
TRBV6-5	TRBD2	14	TRBJ2-7	ASSYSTSASSYEQY
TRBV7-9	-	10	TRBJ1-1	ASSLMGGEAF
TRBV5-1	-	9	TRBJ2-7	ASSSSYEQY
TRBV6-1	-	16	TRBJ1-2	ASSESPDGSDPLFGYT
TRBV7-3	-	13	TRBJ2-1	ASSSIADSYNEQF
TRBV18	-	10	TRBJ2-3	ASSPNTDTQY
TRBV11-3	-	13	TRBJ2-2	ASSSSTGNTGELF
TRBV11-2	TRBD1	13	TRBJ1-6	ASSSVGQPNSPLH
TRBV6-5	-	13	TRBJ1-2	ASSRMGAPYYGYT
TRBV5-8	-	11	TRBJ1-2	ASSLVGERGYT
TRBV19	-	13	TRBJ1-2	ASSLWAVRFYGYT
TRBV28	-	10	TRBJ1-2	ASSLQNYGYT